Below are 7 T cell receptor beta chains sequenced from a single sample in a study of T cells after yellow fever vaccination. Using its own MiXCR run on the 5' RACE reads, TCRdb lists one record per CDR3 protein. The sample lists approximately 300,000 distinct CDR3 sequences; around 11% were seen once. Specimen: CD4+ T cells sorted from PBMCs, collected 45 days after the yellow fever booster vaccination. The receptors stem from a man between 18 and 35 years old who received the YFV17D yellow fever vaccine.

The chain is built from TRBV30 and TRBJ1-2, with no clear D. V was pared by 2 bases and J by 2 bases, with 12 bases between. This CDR3 has 14 residues. Germline CDR1 and CDR2: GTSNPN and SVGIG (reference sequence). CDR3 nucleotide sequence: TGTGCCTGGAGTCCTCGGACGGTAAACTATGGCTACACCTTC. Encoded protein: CAWSPRTVNYGYTF.

The CDR3 sequence is CASSLVDREGDTQYF. The CDR3 DNA reads TGTGCCAGCAGCTTGGTGGATCGGGAGGGAGATACGCAGTATTTT. The gene calls are TRBV5-4 and TRBJ2-3; 8 bases line up with TRBD2. This CDR3 has 15 residues. J gave up 5 bases and V 0 bases, and 5 bases lay outside the gene matches. Per the germline V gene, CDR1 is SGHNT and CDR2 is YYREEE (reference sequence).

This clonotype was seen many times. This chain connects TRBV7-7 to TRBJ1-1, with D unresolved. Trimming left V 0 bases short and J 6 bases short, with 8 bases between. From germline, CDR1 is SSHAT and CDR2 FNYEAQ (reference sequence). There are 13 residues in the CDR3. CDR3 sequence: CASSLAEGSEAFF. The CDR3, as DNA: TGTGCCAGCAGCTTAGCCGAGGGCTCTGAAGCTTTCTTT.

The rearrangement links TRBV7-2 to TRBJ1-1, with TRBD1 matching 12 bases. The CDR3 runs to 16 residues. J gave up 6 bases and V 0 bases, and 5 bases lay outside the gene matches. Germline loops: CDR1 SGHTA, CDR2 FQGNSA. This CDR3 reads CASSLATGTGGSEAFF. The CDR3 coding sequence is TGTGCCAGCAGCTTAGCCACCGGGACAGGGGGCTCTGAAGCTTTCTTT.

The chain joins TRBV7-9 to TRBJ2-7; 8 nucleotides line up with TRBD1. Germline CDR1 SEHNR, CDR2 FQNEAQ (reference sequence). The CDR3 extends over 14 amino acids. The V and J ends lost 2 bases and 4 bases, in that order; junction bases with no gene match: 4. The DNA of the CDR3 is TGTGCCAGCAGCTTATACCAGGGGGCGTACGAGCAGTACTTC. As protein: CASSLYQGAYEQYF.

The sample holds a few counts of this clonotype. This sequence joins TRBV3-1 and TRBJ2-1; possibly TRBD1 or TRBD2 for D (5 bases each). The CDR3 is made up of 14 amino acids. The germline V and J ends were trimmed by 4 bases and 2 bases, with 9 bases remaining between them. Per germline, CDR1 LGHDT and CDR2 YNNKEL (reference sequence). CDR3 amino acids: CASSRGPTYNEQFF. The DNA of the CDR3 is TGTGCCAGCAGCCGGGGACCAACCTACAATGAGCAGTTCTTC.

This clonotype was found a few times. The CDR3 reads CSAREGTTSNEQFF. CDR3 DNA sequence: TGCAGTGCTAGAGAGGGCACGACTAGCAATGAGCAGTTCTTC. V is TRBV20-1 and J is TRBJ2-1; a weak D match, TRBD2 (6 bases). Between the trimmed V and J ends, which lost 0 bases and 6 bases, there was a span of 12 bases. The CDR3 has 14 amino acids. Germline V gives CDR1 DFQATT, CDR2 SNEGSKA (reference sequence).